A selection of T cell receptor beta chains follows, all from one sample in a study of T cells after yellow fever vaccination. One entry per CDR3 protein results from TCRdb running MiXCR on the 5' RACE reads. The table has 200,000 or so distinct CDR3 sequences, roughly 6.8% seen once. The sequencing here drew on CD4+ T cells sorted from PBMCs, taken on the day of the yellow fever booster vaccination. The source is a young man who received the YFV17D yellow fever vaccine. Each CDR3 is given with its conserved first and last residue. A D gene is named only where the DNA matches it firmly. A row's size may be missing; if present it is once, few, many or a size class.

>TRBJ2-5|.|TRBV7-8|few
TGTGCCAGTAACCCGGGGGCGAACCAAGAGACCCAGTACTTC
CASNPGANQETQYF
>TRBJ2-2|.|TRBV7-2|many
TGTGCCAGCAGCTTACCTCTTCCCAGGAACACCGGGGAGCTGTTTTTT
CASSLPLPRNTGELFF
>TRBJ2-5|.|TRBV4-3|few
TGCGCCAGCAGCCCCGGTTGGAGGGTACAAGAGACCCAGTACTTC
CASSPGWRVQETQYF
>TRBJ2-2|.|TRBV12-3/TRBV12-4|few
TGTGCCAGCAGTTTGAGGAGTTTTAACACCGGGGAGCTGTTTTTT
CASSLRSFNTGELFF
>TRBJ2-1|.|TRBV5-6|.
TGTGCCAGCAGCTTGGTCAGGGCCAGCCGGCATGAGCAGTTCTTC
CASSLVRASRHEQFF
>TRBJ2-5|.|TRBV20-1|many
TGCAGTGCCCGACGACCGGGGGCCCGGGGAGAGACCCAGTACTTC
CSARRPGARGETQYF
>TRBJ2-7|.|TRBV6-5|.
TGTGCCAGCAGTTGGGAATCAGGGATCAACGAGCAGTACTTC
CASSWESGINEQYF
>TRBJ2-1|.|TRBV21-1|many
TGTGCCAGCACTCCGGGACAGTATTTCGAGCAGTTCTTC
CASTPGQYFEQFF
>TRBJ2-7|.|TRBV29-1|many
TGCAGCGTGGCAACCGGGACGCCCCACTACGAGCAGTACTTC
CSVATGTPHYEQYF
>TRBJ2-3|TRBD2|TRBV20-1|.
TGCTGTGCTAGCGGCCAGAAGGGAGCGGGAGTTTCAGATACGCAGTATTTT
CCASGQKGAGVSDTQYF
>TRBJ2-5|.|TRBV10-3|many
TGTGCCATCAGCCGACTAGACCAAGAGACCCAGTACTTC
CAISRLDQETQYF
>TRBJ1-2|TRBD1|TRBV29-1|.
TGCAGCGTCCGGGACAGGGGCCTCGGTTATGGCTACACCTTC
CSVRDRGLGYGYTF
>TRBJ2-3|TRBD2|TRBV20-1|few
TGCAGTGCTAAACCGGGACTAGCGGGAGTATATACGCAGTATTTT
CSAKPGLAGVYTQYF
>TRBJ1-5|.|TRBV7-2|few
TGTGCCAGCAGCGCCCAAACGGGACCCAAGCAGCCCCAGCATTTT
CASSAQTGPKQPQHF
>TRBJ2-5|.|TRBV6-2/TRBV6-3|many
TGTGCCAGCAGTCCGGCCGGCGGGAAAGGAAAGACCCAGTACTTC
CASSPAGGKGKTQYF
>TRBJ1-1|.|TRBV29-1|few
TGCAGCGTTGAGTTAAGTGCCACTGAAGCTTTCTTT
CSVELSATEAFF
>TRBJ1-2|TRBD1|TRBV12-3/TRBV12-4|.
TGTGCCAGCAGTTTGGCGGCCGGACAGGCCGCCTATGGCTACACCTTC
CASSLAAGQAAYGYTF
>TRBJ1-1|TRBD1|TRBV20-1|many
TGCAGTGCTGGGGACAGGGACTACACTGAAGCTTTCTTT
CSAGDRDYTEAFF
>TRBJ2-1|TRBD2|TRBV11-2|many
TGTGCCAGCAGCCCACGACGGGGGGCCTACAATGAGCAGTTCTTC
CASSPRRGAYNEQFF
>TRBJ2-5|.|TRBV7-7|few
TGTGCTAGCAGTCCTCCGGGACAAGGAAGAGAGACCCAGTACTTC
CASSPPGQGRETQYF
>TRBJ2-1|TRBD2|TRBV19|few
TGTGCCTCTCGGCGGGAGGGCGAAAAGTCCTACAATGAGCAGTTCTTC
CASRREGEKSYNEQFF
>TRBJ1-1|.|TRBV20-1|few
TGCAGTGCTAGAGATTCCACAATAGGAGCTTTCTTT
CSARDSTIGAFF
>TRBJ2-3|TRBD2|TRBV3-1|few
TGTGCCTTCTGTCTCCTAGTCACTAGCGGGAGGACAAGCACAGATACGCAGTATTTT
CAFCLLVTSGRTSTDTQYF
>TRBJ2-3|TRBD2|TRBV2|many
TGTGCCAGCAGCGCTAGCGGCCCTAGCACAGATACGCAGTATTTT
CASSASGPSTDTQYF
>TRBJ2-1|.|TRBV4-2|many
TGTGCCAGCAGCCAAGGGTCGCGCTGGAACAATGAGCAGTTCTTC
CASSQGSRWNNEQFF
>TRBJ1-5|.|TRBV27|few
TGTGCCAGCAGTTTTGAAGCTAGCAATCAGCCCCAGCATTTT
CASSFEASNQPQHF
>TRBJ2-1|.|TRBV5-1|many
TGCGCCAGCACCTATTACAATGAGCAGTTCTTC
CASTYYNEQFF
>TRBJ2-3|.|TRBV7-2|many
TGTGCCAGCCGGCCGGCAAGCACAGATACGCAGTATTTT
CASRPASTDTQYF
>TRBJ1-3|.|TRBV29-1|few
TGCAGCGTTGGATGGGATGGAAACACCATATATTTT
CSVGWDGNTIYF
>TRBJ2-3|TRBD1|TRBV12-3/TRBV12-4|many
TGTGCCAGCAGCCTGGACAGGGTTTCAGATACGCAGTATTTT
CASSLDRVSDTQYF
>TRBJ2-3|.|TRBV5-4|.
TGTGCCAGCAGCTCCGGTCTAGGGGTCGTAGATACGCAGTATTTT
CASSSGLGVVDTQYF
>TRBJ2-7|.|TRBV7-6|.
TGTGCCAGCAGCTGGAACTCCGAACGACTAGTACGGAGCCACGAGCAGTACTTC
CASSWNSERLVRSHEQYF
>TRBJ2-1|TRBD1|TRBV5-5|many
TGTGCCAGCAGCTTTTTGGGACAGGGTTACAATGAGCAGTTCTTC
CASSFLGQGYNEQFF
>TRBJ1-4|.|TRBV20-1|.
TGCAGTGCTAGGAGGGGATACAATGAAAAACTGTTTTTT
CSARRGYNEKLFF
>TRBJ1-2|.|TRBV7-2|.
TGTGCCAGCAGCCCGGGTCTAAACTATGGCTACACCTTC
CASSPGLNYGYTF
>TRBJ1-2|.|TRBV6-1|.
TGTGCCAGCAGCCCCGGGGCGGACTATGGCTACACCTTC
CASSPGADYGYTF
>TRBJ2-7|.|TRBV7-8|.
TGTGCCAGCAGCTCCGACAGAGGGTACGAGCAGTACTTC
CASSSDRGYEQYF
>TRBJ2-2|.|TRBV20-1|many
TGCAGTGCTACCCGCGCGACTGGAGGCACCGGGGAGCTGTTTTTT
CSATRATGGTGELFF
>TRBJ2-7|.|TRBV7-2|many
TGTGCCAGCAGCTTGGTCGAGGGATCTACCTACGAGCAGTACTTC
CASSLVEGSTYEQYF
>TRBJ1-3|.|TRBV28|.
TGTGCCAGCAGTCCCCGGACCTTCTCTGGAAACACCATATATTTT
CASSPRTFSGNTIYF
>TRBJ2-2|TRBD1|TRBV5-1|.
TGCGCCAGCAGACAGGGGCCTGACACCGGGGAGCTGTTTTTT
CASRQGPDTGELFF
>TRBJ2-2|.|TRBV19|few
TGTGCCAGTAGGCAACAGGGAAGAACGAACACCGGGGAGCTGTTTTTT
CASRQQGRTNTGELFF